The present T cell receptor (beta chain) was sequenced within a study of cytotoxic CD8 clonotypes in ibrutinib-treated CLL. For the study at large: Mean yields were about 280,000 productive templates and tens of thousands of productive rearrangements per sample. Findings and caveats of the study: Samples were collected at differing times from sustained-remission and progressing patients.

This clone occurred once. What it binds is unknown. The assay was immunoSEQ multiplex PCR, and TCRdb's table has in-frame clones only and misses some. The data contain more than 110,000 clones, approximately 80% of them seen just once; the ten biggest clones take up 7.5% to 8%. V lost 11 bases to trimming and J lost 5 bases; unmatched junction nucleotides: 11. The V gene's germline CDR1 is SNHLY and CDR2 FYNNEI. The CDR3 loop spans 14 amino acids. The material sequenced was PBMCs, taken after 36 months of ibrutinib treatment. The rearrangement uses TRBV2 and TRBJ2-1; 8 bases map to TRBD2. The origin of this receptor is a human donor with chronic lymphocytic leukemia. The CDR3 loop is CAAKGGLANNEQFF. Here the CDR3 DNA reads TGTGCCGCCAAGGGAGGACTAGCCAACAATGAGCAGTTCTTC.